This T cell receptor beta chain derives from a study of monozygotic twins with inflammatory bowel disease. TCRdb re-called the 5' RACE reads; every CDR3 protein appears as one record, without DNA. The sample has fewer than 200,000 distinct CDR3 sequences, and its top ten clones hold approximately 2.5%. Germline V CDR1 and CDR2: DFQATT, SNEGSKA (reference sequence). This CDR3 contains 15 residues. The gene calls are TRBV20-1 and TRBJ2-7; the TCRdb call, TRBD2, lacks DNA for checking. This sequence was found in a human donor with ulcerative colitis or Crohn's disease, or a healthy co-twin of an affected twin (not recorded which). The sequencing input was blood. CDR3 region: CSASGFGSGSYEQYF.